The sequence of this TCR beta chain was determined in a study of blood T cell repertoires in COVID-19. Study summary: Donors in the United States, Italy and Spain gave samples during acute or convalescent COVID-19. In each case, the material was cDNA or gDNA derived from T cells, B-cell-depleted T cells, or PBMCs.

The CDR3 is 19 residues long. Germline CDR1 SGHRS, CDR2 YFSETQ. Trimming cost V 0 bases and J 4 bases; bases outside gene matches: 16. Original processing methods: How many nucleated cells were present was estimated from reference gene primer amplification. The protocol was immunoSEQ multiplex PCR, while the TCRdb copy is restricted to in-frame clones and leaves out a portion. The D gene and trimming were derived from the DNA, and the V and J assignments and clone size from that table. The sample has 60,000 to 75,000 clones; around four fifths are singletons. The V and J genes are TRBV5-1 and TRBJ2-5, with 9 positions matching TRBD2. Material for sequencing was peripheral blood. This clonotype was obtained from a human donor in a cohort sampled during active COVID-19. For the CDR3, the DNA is TGCGCCAGCAGCTTGGTTCTAGCGGGGATCCCACGGGCCGGAGAGACCCAGTACTTC. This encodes CASSLVLAGIPRAGETQYF. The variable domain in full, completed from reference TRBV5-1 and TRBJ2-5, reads KAGVTQTPRYLIKTRGQQVTLSCSPISGHRSVSWYQQTPGQGLQFLFEYFSETQRNKGNFPGRFSGRQFSNSRSEMNVSTLELGDSALYLCASSLVLAGIPRAGETQYFGPGTRLLVL.